The 9 T cell receptor beta chains given below trace back to one sample, sequenced in a study of metastatic and nonmetastatic thyroid tumors. TCRdb re-clonotyped the PCR reads via MiXCR. Of tens of thousands of clones listed, 15% to 20% are singletons. Every patient was untreated before thyroid surgery. The sample taken for sequencing was blood. The receptors derive from a female donor with papillary thyroid cancer or a benign thyroid nodule (not recorded which). Some clones in this sample may be carry-over from other donors' samples.

This clone appeared many times. This may stem from a read error, because a much larger clone lies one nucleotide away. Other DNA variants within this sample encode the same CDR3. The chain couples TRBV27 to TRBJ1-2, with unresolved D. CDR3 length: 13 amino acids. V was clipped by 5 bases and J by 8 bases, with 15 bases between them. CDR1 and CDR2 from the germline V gene are MNHEY and SMNVEV (reference sequence). CDR3 nucleotides: TGTGCCAGCAGTGCGGACTTGCTAGGGGGCTACACCTTC. Translated, it gives CASSADLLGGYTF.

In its sample, this clone ranks as medium-sized (0.01 to 0.1%). The genes are TRBV30 and TRBJ1-2; TRBD1 is a possible D gene (6 bases). Trimming took 3 bases from V and 13 from J, leaving 18 bases between them. This CDR3 is 12 amino acids long. Germline V gives CDR1 GTSNPN, CDR2 SVGIG (reference sequence). The CDR3 region has the DNA TGTGCCTGGAGCGTTTCGGGGGGCGCGGGCACCTTC. This sequence encodes CAWSVSGGAGTF.

Ten or more counts support this clone. A much larger clone sits a single nucleotide away, making a read error possible. This specimen includes other DNA sequences encoding the same CDR3. This rearrangement joins TRBV11-3 to TRBJ2-7, with D unresolved. From germline, CDR1 is SGHNT and CDR2 YENEEA. This CDR3 contains 12 residues. The CDR3 reads CASSLDGYGQYF. CDR3 DNA: TGTGCCAGCAGCTTAGACGGATACGGGCAGTACTTC.

The chain couples TRBV12-3 or TRBV12-4 to TRBJ1-2; D might be TRBD1 (5 bases). There are 12 residues in the CDR3. V was clipped by 5 bases and J by 7 bases, with 11 bases between them. CDR3 sequence reads: CASSLTGTGYTF. The CDR3, as DNA: TGTGCCAGCAGTCTGACGGGGACTGGCTACACCTTC.

This clone showed up just a few times. The chain carries TRBV6-2 or TRBV6-3 and TRBJ2-7; D gene uncertain. CDR1 is MNHEY, CDR2 SVGEGT, per germline. Trimming took off 10 bases at V and 6 bases at J, with 16 bases between the two ends. The CDR3 has 12 residues. The CDR3 spells CATLWCRGEQYF. Written as DNA, the CDR3 is TGTGCCACCCTCTGGTGCCGCGGCGAGCAGTACTTC.

This clone was seen ten or more times. CDR3 protein: CASRSGTSGRYEQYF. DNA for the CDR3: TGTGCCAGCAGGTCCGGGACTAGCGGCCGCTACGAGCAGTACTTC. V usage is TRBV28 and J usage is TRBJ2-7; 11 bases are a match to TRBD2. Unmatched junction bases numbered 7, after V lost 6 bases and J lost 3 bases. Germline V gene data show CDR1 as MDHEN and CDR2 as SYDVKM. This CDR3 comprises 15 residues.

With regard to this clone: The identical CDR3 is also encoded by other nucleotide sequences in the sample. The rearrangement links TRBV14 to TRBJ2-3, with TRBD2 identical over 7 bases. The CDR3 is 18 residues long. Germline CDR1 reads SGHDN; CDR2 reads FVKESK. After removal of 2 bases from V and 2 bases from J, the junction contained 13 bases not matched to a gene. In nucleotides, the CDR3 is TGTGCCAGCAGCCAATTGTCAGTTCTAGCGGACCTCACAGATACGCAGTATTTT. It encodes CASSQLSVLADLTDTQYF.

Ten or more counts support this clone. J is TRBJ2-7 and V is TRBV3-1; D unclear. Germline values: CDR1 LGHDT, CDR2 YNNKEL (reference sequence). This CDR3 has 12 residues. V was clipped by 1 base and J by 6 bases, with 7 bases between them. The CDR3 loop reads CASSQGEFEQYF. The DNA of the CDR3 is TGTGCCAGCAGCCAAGGTGAATTCGAGCAGTACTTC.

This clone was counted ten times or more. This sample also contains other DNA sequences that code for the same CDR3. The chain recombines TRBV3-1 with TRBJ2-3; D unclear. This CDR3 spans 14 amino acids. Germline assignment: CDR1 LGHDT and CDR2 YNNKEL (reference sequence). Trimming took 0 bases from V and 4 from J, leaving 8 bases between them. Written as DNA, the CDR3 is TGTGCCAGCAGCCAAGACCAAGCATCAGATACGCAGTATTTT. Protein product: CASSQDQASDTQYF.